The clone carrying this T cell receptor (beta chain) was seen once. The antigen is not known. The CDR3 contains 12 residues. Germline lookup yields CDR1 KGHDR and CDR2 SFDVKD. V was shortened by 4 bases and J by 9 bases, with 9 bases between the two germline ends. The data were taken from a study of blood T cells in healthy people across ages. Regarding the study as a whole: Compared with aged donors, long-lived donors showed fewer expanded clones, suggesting selection. Not knowing donor CMV status may have confounded expanded clonotype changes.

Through a sample-barcoded 5' primer and a J-beta primer mix, a second PCR was run for roughly 6 to 12 cycles. TCRdb called the 5' RACE reads again in MiXCR, with one record for every CDR3 protein. Of around 800,000 distinct CDR3 sequences listed, around 45% were seen once; the top ten hold roughly 18%. This clonotype was obtained from a man between 60 and 75 years old in good health. This rearrangement joins TRBV24-1 to TRBJ2-1; a weak D match, TRBD2 (6 bases). Sequencing used blood. The CDR3 sequence: CATSDRDCEQFF. For the CDR3, the DNA is TGTGCCACCAGTGACAGGGACTGTGAGCAGTTCTTC.